This T cell receptor (beta chain) was recovered during a study of cytomegalovirus exposure and HLA in healthy donors. The study's findings and limits: In vitro work confirmed that three CMV-associated chains recognize CMV antigens. TCR beta chains numbering more than 150 were designated cytomegalovirus-associated.

The germline V gene encodes CDR1 SGHAT and CDR2 FQNNGV. This CDR3 spans 13 amino acids. J was trimmed by 4 bases and V by 5 bases; bases with no gene match: 4. A remark on this clone: As yet, its antigen is unknown.

Libraries were prepared by immunoSEQ multiplex PCR; TCRdb keeps only in-frame clonotypes and omits some of them. Here the sample spans some 120,000 clones, roughly 86% being singletons. Sample: PBMCs. This receptor was taken from a man aged 25-45 years in good health and CMV-seronegative. The V and J genes are TRBV11-2 and TRBJ1-2; TRBD1 agrees at 7 bases. The CDR3 region has the DNA TGTGCCAGCAGCCCGGACAGGACCTATGGCTACACCTTC. Its translation: CASSPDRTYGYTF.